A selection of T cell receptor beta chains follows, all from one sample in a study of T-cell reconstitution after alpha-beta-depleted transplantation in children. Each CDR3 protein gets one entry after TCRdb re-called the PCR reads with MiXCR. The sample holds roughly 200,000 distinct CDR3 sequences, approximately 6.9% seen once. The sequences come from PBMCs, collected before TCRalphabeta/CD19-depleted stem cell transplant. These receptors were taken from a boy aged 2 to 10 with acute lymphoblastic leukemia, due to receive a stem cell transplant. Both conserved end residues are part of each CDR3. The D gene is left open where the match is weak. Expanded clones get a size class; other rows say once, few or many, or leave the size out.

abundance	j_gene	v_gene	d_gene	CDR3nt	CDR3aa
many	TRBJ2-3	TRBV12-3/TRBV12-4	.	TGTGCCAGCAGTTGGGGCAAGAGCACAGATACGCAGTATTTT	CASSWGKSTDTQYF
many	TRBJ2-5	TRBV20-1	.	TGCAGTGGCCAGGGGAGGCGGGAGACCCAGTACTTC	CSGQGRRETQYF
few	TRBJ2-7	TRBV7-6	TRBD1	TGTGCCAGCAGCTCCGGGACAGGGGGATACGAGCAGTACTTC	CASSSGTGGYEQYF
few	TRBJ2-5	TRBV15	.	TGTGCCACCAGCAGACCCTTGGGGGGCGAAGAGACCCAGTACTTC	CATSRPLGGEETQYF
few	TRBJ2-1	TRBV3-1	TRBD2	TGTGCCAGCAGCCATCCCTTCGTGGGGACTACCGTAGGGTATGAGCAGTTCTTC	CASSHPFVGTTVGYEQFF
many	TRBJ1-2	TRBV6-2/TRBV6-3	.	TGTGCCAGCATCGGCAGTTTCTATGGCTACACCTTC	CASIGSFYGYTF
.	TRBJ2-1	TRBV7-8	.	TGTGCCAGCAGCTTAAGAGCGGGTAGCTCCTACAATGAGCAGTTCTTC	CASSLRAGSSYNEQFF
.	TRBJ2-5	TRBV6-1	TRBD1	TGTGCCAGCAGTCAGTTCCGGGACAGGGAAGAGACCCAGTACTTC	CASSQFRDREETQYF
many	TRBJ2-2	TRBV28	.	TGTGCCTCCCAAGACGGTTACGGGGAGCTGTTTTTT	CASQDGYGELFF
many	TRBJ2-2	TRBV7-2	.	TGTGCCAGCAGACTCAACAGGGAGACCGGGGAGCTGTTTTTT	CASRLNRETGELFF
many	TRBJ2-3	TRBV28	TRBD2	TGTGCCAGCAGTTTACCACTAGCGGGAGTGTACACAGATACGCAGTATTTT	CASSLPLAGVYTDTQYF
.	TRBJ1-2	TRBV5-1	.	TGCGCCAGCAGCTTGGAAGGGTCTGGCTACACCTTC	CASSLEGSGYTF
many	TRBJ2-1	TRBV4-2	TRBD2	TGTGCCAGCAGCCCGGGACTAGCGGGGTCCAATGAGCAGTTCTTC	CASSPGLAGSNEQFF
many	TRBJ1-1	TRBV24-1	TRBD1	TGTGCCACCAGTGATGGACAGGGGAGGGATACTGAAGCTTTCTTT	CATSDGQGRDTEAFF
few	TRBJ1-5	TRBV28	.	TGTGCCAGCAGTCGGGTGGGGGAACTTTATAGCAATCAGCCCCAGCATTTT	CASSRVGELYSNQPQHF
few	TRBJ1-6	TRBV5-5	.	TGTGCCAGCAGCCGAATGGGTGGGGATTCACCCCTCCACTTT	CASSRMGGDSPLHF
medium-sized	TRBJ2-7	TRBV28	.	TGTGCCAGTACCCACGGGACCGGTAGTTACGAGCAGTACTTC	CASTHGTGSYEQYF
many	TRBJ2-2	TRBV9	.	TGTGCCAGCAGCGTAGGGAGGAGGAACACCGGGGAGCTGTTTTTT	CASSVGRRNTGELFF
.	TRBJ2-6	TRBV12-3/TRBV12-4	.	TGTGCCAGCAGCCCCCAGGACCTCTCTGGGGCCAACGTCCTGACTTTC	CASSPQDLSGANVLTF
many	TRBJ2-7	TRBV2	.	TGTGCCAGCAGTCACAGCTCCTACGAGCAGTACTTC	CASSHSSYEQYF
many	TRBJ1-3	TRBV10-3	.	TGTGCCATCAGTGAGTCCCCAGGAAACACCATATATTTT	CAISESPGNTIYF
many	TRBJ2-7	TRBV20-1	TRBD2	TGCAGTGCTAGGCAGCGGGGGGATACCTACGAGCAGTACTTC	CSARQRGDTYEQYF
few	TRBJ2-6	TRBV5-6	.	TGTGCCAGCAGCTTGTCATCCCTCACTGGGGCCAACGTCCTGACTTTC	CASSLSSLTGANVLTF
.	TRBJ2-7	TRBV7-6	TRBD2	TGTGCCAGCAGCCCTCGGGTGGGGACTAGCGGCTCCTACGAGCAGTACTTC	CASSPRVGTSGSYEQYF
.	TRBJ2-1	TRBV3-1	TRBD2	TGTGCCAGCAGCCAAGGCCTCAGCGGGGGGAGGTACAATGAGCAGTTCTTC	CASSQGLSGGRYNEQFF
few	TRBJ1-2	TRBV7-2	.	TGTGCCATCAGCCCCCAGAACAGGGCCCGCGGTGGCTACACCTTC	CAISPQNRARGGYTF
few	TRBJ2-7	TRBV28	TRBD1	TGTGCCAGCAGTTTATCCCCAGGGGGCCTTACCTACGAGCAGTACTTC	CASSLSPGGLTYEQYF
many	TRBJ2-3	TRBV6-4	TRBD2	TGTGCCAGCAAAGAAGCGGGGGAGACAGATACGCAGTATTTT	CASKEAGETDTQYF
few	TRBJ2-7	TRBV27	TRBD2	TGTGCCAGCAGACCAGGACTAGCGGCATCCTACGAGCAGTACTTC	CASRPGLAASYEQYF
few	TRBJ1-2	TRBV20-1	TRBD1	TGCAGTGCTGCCCCCGGGACAGGGAGGGGTAACTATGGCTACACCTTC	CSAAPGTGRGNYGYTF
.	TRBJ1-5	TRBV7-8	TRBD1	TGTGCCAGCAGCCCCTGGACAGGGTTCAATCAGCCCCAGCATTTT	CASSPWTGFNQPQHF
many	TRBJ2-2	TRBV6-1	.	TGTGCCAGCAGTCGTCTGGGAACCTCCGGGGAGCTGTTTTTT	CASSRLGTSGELFF
.	TRBJ2-2	TRBV28	TRBD1	TGTGCCAGCAAGCTCGACAGGGCAAGGGGCACCGGGGAGCTGTTTTTT	CASKLDRARGTGELFF
many	TRBJ2-1	TRBV12-3/TRBV12-4	.	TGTGCCAGCAGCCGCGGGGGCGATGAGCAGTTCTTC	CASSRGGDEQFF
few	TRBJ2-7	TRBV28	.	TGTGCCAGCAGCCGAATCATCAACCGCAACGAGCAGTACTTC	CASSRIINRNEQYF
many	TRBJ2-3	TRBV6-2/TRBV6-3	.	TGTGCCAGCAGCTACCCGGGACAACCGGGGCCTAGCACAGATACGCAGTATTTT	CASSYPGQPGPSTDTQYF
many	TRBJ2-7	TRBV29-1	.	TGCAGCGTTGAAGTAATGGGGTCGCGCTACGAGCAGTACTTC	CSVEVMGSRYEQYF
.	TRBJ2-7	TRBV28	.	TGTGCCAGCAGTTTAGGACTGACCCTCAGCGAGCAGTACTTC	CASSLGLTLSEQYF